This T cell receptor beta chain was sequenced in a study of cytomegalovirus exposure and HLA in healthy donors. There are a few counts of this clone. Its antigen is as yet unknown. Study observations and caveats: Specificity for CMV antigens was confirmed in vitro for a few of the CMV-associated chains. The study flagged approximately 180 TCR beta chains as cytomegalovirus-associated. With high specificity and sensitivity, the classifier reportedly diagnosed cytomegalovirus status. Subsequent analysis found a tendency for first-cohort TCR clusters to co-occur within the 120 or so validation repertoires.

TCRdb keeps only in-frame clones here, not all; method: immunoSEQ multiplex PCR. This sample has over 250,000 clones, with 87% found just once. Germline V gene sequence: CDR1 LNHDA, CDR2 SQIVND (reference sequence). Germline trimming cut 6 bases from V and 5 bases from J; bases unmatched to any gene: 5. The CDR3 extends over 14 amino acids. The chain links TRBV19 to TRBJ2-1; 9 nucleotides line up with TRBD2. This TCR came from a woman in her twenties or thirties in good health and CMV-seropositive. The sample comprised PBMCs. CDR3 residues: CASSAGGINNEQFF. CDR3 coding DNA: TGTGCCAGTAGCGCGGGGGGGATTAACAATGAGCAGTTCTTC.